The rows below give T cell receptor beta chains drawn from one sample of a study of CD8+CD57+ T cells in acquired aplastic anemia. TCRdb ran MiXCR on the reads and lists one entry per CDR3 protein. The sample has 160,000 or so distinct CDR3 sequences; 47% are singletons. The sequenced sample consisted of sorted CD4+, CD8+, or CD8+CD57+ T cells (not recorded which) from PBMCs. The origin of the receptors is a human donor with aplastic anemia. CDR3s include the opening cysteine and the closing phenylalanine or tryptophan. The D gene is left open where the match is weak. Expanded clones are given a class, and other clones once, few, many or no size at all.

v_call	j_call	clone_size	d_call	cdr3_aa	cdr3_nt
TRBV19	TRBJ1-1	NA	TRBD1	CASSIRWTRDRENTEAFF	TGTGCCAGTAGTATTCGTTGGACCCGGGACAGGGAGAACACTGAAGCTTTCTTT
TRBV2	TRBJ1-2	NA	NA	CASSTIAGGGGGYTF	TGTGCCAGCAGTACTATAGCGGGAGGGGGTGGTGGCTACACCTTC
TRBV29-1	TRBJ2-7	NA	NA	CSVGGGPSNSYEQYF	TGCAGCGTGGGGGGTGGTCCCTCCAATTCCTACGAGCAGTACTTC
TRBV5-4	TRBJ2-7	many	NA	CASSLKQGGEQYF	TGTGCCAGCAGCTTGAAACAGGGTGGCGAGCAGTACTTC
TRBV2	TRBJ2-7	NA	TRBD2	CASRGTSNSYEQYF	TGTGCCAGCAGGGGGACTAGTAATTCCTACGAGCAGTACTTC
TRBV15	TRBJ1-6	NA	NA	CATSVGTNSPLHF	TGTGCCACCAGCGTCGGGACAAATTCACCCCTCCACTTT
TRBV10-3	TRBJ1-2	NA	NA	CAISEQYYGYTF	TGTGCCATCAGTGAACAGTACTATGGCTACACCTTC
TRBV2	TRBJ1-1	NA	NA	CASTGAAGHTEAFF	TGTGCCAGCACAGGGGCGGCGGGGCACACTGAAGCTTTCTTT
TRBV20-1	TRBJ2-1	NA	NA	CSARDQGSGGNEQFF	TGCAGTGCTAGAGATCAGGGTAGCGGAGGGAATGAGCAGTTCTTC
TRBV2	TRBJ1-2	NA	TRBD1	CASLVWTGNGYTF	TGTGCCAGCTTGGTGTGGACAGGGAACGGCTACACCTTC